What follows is one TCR beta chain and its context. Exposed enrollees encountered a COVID-19 case at some point within 2 weeks before study entry. The data originate from a study of blood T cell repertoires in COVID-19. In the study overall: The United States, Italy and Spain supplied acute and convalescent COVID-19 samples. Sources were T cells, B-cell-depleted T cells, or PBMCs; the material itself was cDNA or gDNA.

CDR3 length equals 15 residues. Germline CDR1 reads WNHNN; CDR2 reads SYGVQD (reference sequence). Trimming removed 6 bases at V and 3 bases at J, with 15 bases between. Original methodology: For nucleated cells, counts were estimated from reference gene primer amplification. TCRdb's table, derived via immunoSEQ multiplex PCR, lists solely in-frame clones and lacks some. V and J calls and clone size are given by that table; D and trimming were obtained from the DNA. The data show 290,000 or so clones, approximately 82% seen once. This TCR derives from a man aged 35-49 years who had been exposed to COVID-19. Input material: PBMCs or T cells enriched from blood (not recorded which). The chain employs TRBV10-1 and TRBJ2-1, with D possibly being TRBD1 (5 bases). This CDR3 reads CASSLAGQFYNEQFF. As DNA, the CDR3 is TGCGCCAGCAGCTTGGCAGGGCAATTCTACAATGAGCAGTTCTTC.